The 32 T cell receptor beta chains presented below share a single source sample, sequenced in a study of CXCR3-negative and CXCR3-positive naive CD8 T cells. Study outcomes and limitations: Against CXCR3-negative naive cells, CXCR3-positive naive cells showed more hydrophobic TRB CDR3s.

These receptors are not linked to any known antigen. 5' RACE that incorporated UMI labels was used to prepare the TRB cDNA libraries. No DNA is given; TCRdb re-called the 5' RACE reads and lists each CDR3 protein once. Here the sample table reports about 150,000 distinct CDR3 sequences. Sequencing was carried out using naive CXCR3+ CD8+ T cells from blood. Subset here: CD45RO-CCR7+CD27+CD95- naive CD8+ T cells expressing CXCR3 (TNR3+). Every receptor here comes from a human donor in good health. Some clones in this sample may be carry-over from other donors' samples.

J is TRBJ1-1 and V is TRBV9; lacking DNA, the TRBD1 call made by TCRdb goes unchecked. The germline gives CDR1 SGDLS, CDR2 YYNGEE. The CDR3 runs to 16 residues. The CDR3 sequence: CASSVDPLGENTEAFF.

The J gene is TRBJ2-1, the V gene TRBV11-2; TCRdb selects TRBD2, and the lack of DNA leaves this call unchecked. Germline V lookup: CDR1 SGHAT, CDR2 FQNNGV. The CDR3 totals 16 residues. CDR3 residues: CASSSIAGTSYNEQFF.

V usage is TRBV29-1 and J usage is TRBJ2-7; the D call of TRBD1 rests on TCRdb alone, since no DNA is present to check it. The germline gives CDR1 SQVTM, CDR2 ANQGSEA. The CDR3 runs 16 residues. CDR3: CSVCSRTLGQAYEQYF.

The chain links TRBV9 to TRBJ2-1; TCRdb lists TRBD2, though no DNA is available to test this call. Germline V lookup: CDR1 SGDLS, CDR2 YYNGEE. This CDR3 has 15 amino acids. This CDR3 reads CASSIGGGVHNEQFF.

The rearrangement links TRBV6-2 or TRBV6-3 to TRBJ2-4; TCRdb gives TRBD1 as the D gene, but with no DNA this cannot be confirmed. The germline gives CDR1 MNHEY, CDR2 SVGEGT. The CDR3 has 16 residues. This CDR3 reads CASSYWGQGAKNIQYF.

The chain recombines TRBV7-6 with TRBJ2-7; TCRdb names TRBD1, which stays unverified in the absence of DNA. Germline V CDR1 and CDR2: SGHVS, FNYEAQ. This CDR3 region has 17 residues. CDR3 loop: CASSPTLDRGKAYEQYF.

The V call is TRBV7-9, the J call TRBJ2-7; TCRdb's D call of TRBD1 is untestable without DNA. Germline CDR1 reads SEHNR; CDR2 reads FQNEAQ (reference sequence). The CDR3 contains 16 residues. The CDR3: CASSLLDRSNSYEQYF.

CDR3 sequence reads: CASSPWGPGRQPQHF. This chain connects TRBV28 to TRBJ1-5; the D call of TRBD1 rests on TCRdb alone, since no DNA is present to check it. The germline gives CDR1 MDHEN, CDR2 SYDVKM. CDR3 length: 15 amino acids.

The V and J genes are TRBV25-1 and TRBJ2-7. Germline loops: CDR1 MGHDK, CDR2 SYGVNS. The CDR3 covers 12 residues. The CDR3: CASSDAPYEQYF.

V usage is TRBV19 and J usage is TRBJ1-1. The CDR3 length is 12 residues. Per germline, CDR1 LNHDA and CDR2 SQIVND (reference sequence). The CDR3 loop reads CASSIRGTEAFF.

This chain links TRBV29-1 with TRBJ2-1. CDR3 length: 16 residues. Germline assignment: CDR1 SQVTM and CDR2 ANQGSEA. CDR3 loop: CSVVTDSIHSYNEQFF.

The chain's CDR3 is CASTTEGVQETQYF. The rearrangement joins TRBV11-2 to TRBJ2-5; TCRdb picks TRBD2, but there is no DNA to check that call. Germline CDR1 is SGHAT and CDR2 is FQNNGV. This CDR3 is 14 amino acids long.

The V gene is TRBV5-6, the J gene TRBJ1-1. The germline V gene has CDR1 SGHDT and CDR2 YYEEEE. This CDR3 spans 14 amino acids. CDR3 sequence reads: CASSFRRKGTEAFF.

V is TRBV28 and J is TRBJ2-7; the D call from TCRdb, TRBD1, cannot be confirmed without DNA. Germline assignment: CDR1 MDHEN and CDR2 SYDVKM. The CDR3 length is 18 residues. Here the CDR3 reads CASSYHPLGRAGDYEQYF.

The rearrangement links TRBV6-5 to TRBJ2-1; the TCRdb call, TRBD2, lacks DNA for checking. This CDR3 contains 15 residues. Germline loops: CDR1 MNHEY, CDR2 SVGAGI. The CDR3 sequence: CASSGRAVGGYEQFF.

This chain joins TRBV27 and TRBJ1-1; lacking DNA, the TRBD1 call made by TCRdb goes unchecked. The CDR3 consists of 13 residues. Germline V gene sequence: CDR1 MNHEY, CDR2 SMNVEV (reference sequence). The CDR3 protein is CASSLWRQTEAFF.

V and J are TRBV6-5 and TRBJ2-2. The CDR3 runs to 14 residues. Germline-derived CDR1 and CDR2 are MNHEY and SVGAGI. CDR3 region: CASSYQPGTGELFF.

This chain connects TRBV15 to TRBJ2-3; lacking DNA, the TRBD1 call made by TCRdb goes unchecked. Germline CDR1 reads LNHNV; CDR2 reads YYDKDF (reference sequence). CDR3 length equals 13 residues. This CDR3 reads CATSRSRGDTQYF.

The genes are TRBV11-2 and TRBJ2-7; TCRdb designates TRBD2, a call that cannot be tested without DNA. CDR3 length: 16 amino acids. Looked up from germline, CDR1 is SGHAT and CDR2 is FQNNGV. The CDR3: CASSSREASPVYEQYF.

The chain has TRBV4-1 and TRBJ2-5. The CDR3 spans 15 residues. Per the germline V gene, CDR1 is MGHRA and CDR2 is YSYEKL. CDR3: CASSQDNGFQETQYF.

The chain joins TRBV29-1 to TRBJ1-1; TCRdb gives TRBD1 as the D gene, but with no DNA this cannot be confirmed. Per the germline V gene, CDR1 is SQVTM and CDR2 is ANQGSEA. The CDR3 extends over 12 amino acids. CDR3 sequence reads: CSERQMNTEAFF.

V gene TRBV4-2 combines with J gene TRBJ2-1; as DNA is missing, the TRBD1 call by TCRdb cannot be tested. The CDR3 is made up of 14 amino acids. Germline V gene lookup returns CDR1 LGHNA and CDR2 YNFKEQ. CDR3 residues: CASSQDVLEGARFF.

The J gene is TRBJ1-1, the V gene TRBV5-4; the TCRdb call, TRBD1, lacks DNA for checking. Germline loops: CDR1 SGHNT, CDR2 YYREEE (reference sequence). This CDR3 is 14 amino acids long. This chain's CDR3 is CASRDTGGGTEAFF.

This chain uses TRBV5-6 with TRBJ2-7; without DNA, the TCRdb call of TRBD1 cannot be checked. Germline lookup yields CDR1 SGHDT and CDR2 YYEEEE. CDR3 length equals 14 residues. This chain's CDR3 is CASTTGADPYEQYF.

The rearrangement joins TRBV7-8 to TRBJ1-1. The CDR3 length is 14 residues. CDR1 is SGHVS and CDR2 is FQNEAQ in the germline V gene. This CDR3 is CASHVGLVNTEAFF.

The chain employs TRBV7-8 and TRBJ2-1; TCRdb selects TRBD1, and the lack of DNA leaves this call unchecked. Per the germline V gene, CDR1 is SGHVS and CDR2 is FQNEAQ. The CDR3 covers 16 residues. CDR3 protein: CASSRHVGDRHNEQFF.

The chain links TRBV20-1 to TRBJ1-1; as DNA is missing, the TRBD1 call by TCRdb cannot be tested. The CDR3 runs 16 residues. Germline values: CDR1 DFQATT, CDR2 SNEGSKA (reference sequence). The CDR3 reads CSARLGPGQGRAEAFF.

This chain connects TRBV28 to TRBJ2-7; TCRdb calls TRBD1, which cannot be checked without DNA. This CDR3 has 15 amino acids. Germline loops: CDR1 MDHEN, CDR2 SYDVKM. This CDR3 is CASSFRGVLAREQYF.

This chain links TRBV4-2 with TRBJ2-1; TCRdb indicates TRBD2, and absent DNA this call remains unverified. The CDR3 sequence is 15 residues long. Germline V gene data show CDR1 as LGHNA and CDR2 as YNFKEQ. This CDR3 reads CASSQDPSGYNEQFF.

The chain is built from TRBV6-6 and TRBJ2-7; the D gene TCRdb calls, TRBD1, cannot be checked with no DNA. The CDR3 runs to 15 residues. In germline, CDR1 is MNHNY, CDR2 SVGAGI (reference sequence). This chain's CDR3 is CASSSRDRGFLEQYF.

The CDR3 sequence: CASSVILTSGPYPYEQYF. V gene TRBV19 combines with J gene TRBJ2-7; the TRBD2 assignment by TCRdb is unverifiable without DNA. Germline CDR1 reads LNHDA; CDR2 reads SQIVND (reference sequence). The length of the CDR3 is 18 residues.

The V gene is TRBV6-1, the J gene TRBJ1-6; TCRdb returns TRBD1, unconfirmable since there is no DNA. Germline loops: CDR1 MNHNS, CDR2 SASEGT. The CDR3 consists of 19 residues. The CDR3 loop reads CASSSPAGQTSFYNSPLHF.